The TCR beta chain under discussion was sequenced for a study of cytomegalovirus exposure and HLA in healthy donors. Study outcomes and limitations: Later analysis demonstrated an association between a missense DCLRE1C variant and TCR beta V- and J-gene trimming.

A remark on this clone: What it binds is not known.

The PCR used 60 Vbeta and 13 Jbeta primers. Clones were read by immunoSEQ multiplex PCR, and TCRdb kept only the in-frame ones, dropping some. The data show fewer than 200,000 clones, with about 86% seen just once and about 2.3% held by the top ten. The V and J ends lost 4 bases and 4 bases, in that order; junction bases with no gene match: 5. Germline lookup yields CDR1 SGHVS and CDR2 FNYEAQ. The CDR3 has 15 residues. The sequenced sample consisted of PBMCs. V gene TRBV7-6 combines with J gene TRBJ1-4; 8 nucleotides match TRBD1. This clonotype was obtained from a woman younger than 45 in good health and CMV-seronegative. The CDR3 loop reads CASSYSRGRNEKLFF. CDR3 nucleotide sequence: TGTGCCAGCAGCTACTCCAGGGGGCGTAATGAAAAACTGTTTTTT.